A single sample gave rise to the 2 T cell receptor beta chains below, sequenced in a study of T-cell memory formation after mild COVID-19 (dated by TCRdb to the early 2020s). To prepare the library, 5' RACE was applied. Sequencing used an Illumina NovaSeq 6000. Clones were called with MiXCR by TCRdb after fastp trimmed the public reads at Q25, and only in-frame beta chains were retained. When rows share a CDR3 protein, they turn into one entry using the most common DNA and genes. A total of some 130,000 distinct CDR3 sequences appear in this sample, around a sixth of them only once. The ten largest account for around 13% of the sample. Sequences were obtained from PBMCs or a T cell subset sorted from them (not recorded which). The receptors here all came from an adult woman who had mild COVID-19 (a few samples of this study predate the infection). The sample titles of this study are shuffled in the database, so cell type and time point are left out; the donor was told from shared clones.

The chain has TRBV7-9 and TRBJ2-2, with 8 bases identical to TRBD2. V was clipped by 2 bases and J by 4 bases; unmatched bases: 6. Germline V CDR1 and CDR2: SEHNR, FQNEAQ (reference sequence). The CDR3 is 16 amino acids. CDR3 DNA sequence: TGTGCCAGCAGCTTAACAGCGGGAGTGGGCACCGGGGAGCTGTTTTTT. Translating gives CASSLTAGVGTGELFF.

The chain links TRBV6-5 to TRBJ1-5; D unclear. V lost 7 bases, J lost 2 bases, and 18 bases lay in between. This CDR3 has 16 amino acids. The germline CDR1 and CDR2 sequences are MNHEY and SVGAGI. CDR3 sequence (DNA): TGTGCCAGCAAGTTAGGTGGGGAAGGTGGCAATCAGCCCCAGCATTTT. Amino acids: CASKLGGEGGNQPQHF.